The clone carrying this T cell receptor (beta chain) was counted ten times or more. Uncontrolled infections, pregnancy, lactation or other autoimmune diseases led to patient exclusion. For repertoire sequencing, the TCR beta CDR3 regions were amplified from RNA transcripts. First-round RT-PCR used HTBI primers; second-round multiplex PCR followed. Each CDR3 protein is one row after TCRdb ran MiXCR on the multiplex PCR reads. Among about 640,000 distinct CDR3 sequences listed, roughly two fifths were seen once. The entry originates in a study of Graves' ophthalmopathy and Graves' hyperthyroidism. This CDR3 region has 14 residues. V lost 5 bases and J 7 bases, leaving 15 bases between the germline ends. Germline CDR1 and CDR2: SNHLY and FYNNEI.

The receptor comes from an adult man with Graves' ophthalmopathy. Sequenced input: peripheral blood. The rearrangement joins TRBV2 to TRBJ1-3; D is uncertain. The CDR3 reads CASSNSREGNTIYF. Written as DNA, the CDR3 is TGTGCCAGCAGTAACTCCCGGGAAGGCAACACCATATATTTT.